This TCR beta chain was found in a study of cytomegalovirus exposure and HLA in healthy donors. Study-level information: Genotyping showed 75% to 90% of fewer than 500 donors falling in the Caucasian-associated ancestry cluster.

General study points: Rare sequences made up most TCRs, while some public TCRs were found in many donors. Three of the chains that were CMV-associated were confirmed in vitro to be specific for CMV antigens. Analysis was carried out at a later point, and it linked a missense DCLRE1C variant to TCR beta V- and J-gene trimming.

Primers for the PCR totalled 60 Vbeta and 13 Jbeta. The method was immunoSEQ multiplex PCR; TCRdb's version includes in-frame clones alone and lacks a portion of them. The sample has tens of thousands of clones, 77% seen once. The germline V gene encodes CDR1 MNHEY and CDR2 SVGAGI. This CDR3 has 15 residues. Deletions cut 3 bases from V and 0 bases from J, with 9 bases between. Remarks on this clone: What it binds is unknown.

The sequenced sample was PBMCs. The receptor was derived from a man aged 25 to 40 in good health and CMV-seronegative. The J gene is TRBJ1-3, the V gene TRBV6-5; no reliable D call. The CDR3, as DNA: TGTGCCAGCAGTTATGACACGGACTCTGGAAACACCATATATTTT. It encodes CASSYDTDSGNTIYF.